This TCR beta chain emerged from a study of cytomegalovirus exposure and HLA in healthy donors. Study-wide results and caveats: Reports indicate that TCR beta sequences accurately predicted the HLA-A and HLA-B alleles of most subjects. As a later analysis showed, several of the most significant clusters appeared to be linked to common viral pathogens. There were some public TCRs occurring in many donors, but most TCR sequences were rare.

The primer mix had 60 Vbeta and 13 Jbeta primers. Here immunoSEQ multiplex PCR was the method, and the copy in TCRdb shows in-frame clones only, minus some. The sample yields approximately 110,000 clones, about 61% seen once. The sample holds a few counts of this clone. Its specificity is not known. Germline-derived CDR1 and CDR2 are MDHEN and SYDVKM. Losses at the gene ends were 4 bases for V and 5 bases for J; bases not matched to a gene: 5. This CDR3 is 14 amino acids long. This clonotype was sampled from a man between 18 and 29 years old in good health and CMV-seropositive. The sample consisted of PBMCs. The chain carries TRBV28 and TRBJ2-1; 7 nucleotides align to TRBD2. This CDR3 reads CASSSGRGHNEQFF. The CDR3 DNA reads TGTGCCAGCAGTTCAGGGAGGGGACACAATGAGCAGTTCTTC.